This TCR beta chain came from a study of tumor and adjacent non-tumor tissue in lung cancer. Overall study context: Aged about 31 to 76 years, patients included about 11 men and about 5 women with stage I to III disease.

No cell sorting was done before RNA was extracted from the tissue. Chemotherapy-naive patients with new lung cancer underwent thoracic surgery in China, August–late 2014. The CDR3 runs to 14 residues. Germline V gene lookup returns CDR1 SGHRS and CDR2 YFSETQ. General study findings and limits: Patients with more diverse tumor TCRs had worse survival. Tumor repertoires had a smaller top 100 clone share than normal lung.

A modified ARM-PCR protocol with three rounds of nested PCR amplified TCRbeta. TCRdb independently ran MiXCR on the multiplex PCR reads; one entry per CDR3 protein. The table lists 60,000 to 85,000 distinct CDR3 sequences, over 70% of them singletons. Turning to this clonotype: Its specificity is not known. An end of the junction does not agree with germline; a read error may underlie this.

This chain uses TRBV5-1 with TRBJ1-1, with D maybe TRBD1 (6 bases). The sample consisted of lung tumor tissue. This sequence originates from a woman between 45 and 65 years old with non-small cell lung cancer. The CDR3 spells CANSLGQLNTEAYF. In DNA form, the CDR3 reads TGCGCCAACAGCCTCGGACAGCTGAACACTGAAGCTTACTTT. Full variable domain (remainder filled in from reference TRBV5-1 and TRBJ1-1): KAGVTQTPRYLIKTRGQQVTLSCSPISGHRSVSWYQQTPGQGLQFLFEYFSETQRNKGNFPGRFSGRQFSNSRSEMNVSTLELGDSALYLCANSLGQLNTEAYFGQGTRLTVV.